This TCR beta chain came from a study of early stage breast cancer tumors. Generated by immunoSEQ multiplex PCR, the TCRdb table keeps only in-frame clones and is missing some. There are roughly 30,000 clones in the sample; approximately 70% occur only once, and roughly a tenth lies in the top ten. V gave up 6 bases and J gave up 2 bases, with 14 bases separating them. From germline, CDR1 is MNHNS and CDR2 SASEGT. This CDR3 has 14 amino acids. Specimen: breast tumor tissue. This receptor was obtained from a person between 30 and 45 years old with breast cancer. V is TRBV6-1 and J is TRBJ2-7; a weak D match, TRBD1 (6 bases). The CDR3 loop reads CASRSTGLAYEQYF. Written as DNA, the CDR3 is TGTGCCAGCAGATCAACAGGGTTGGCCTACGAGCAGTACTTC.